Below are 21 T cell receptor beta chains sequenced from a single sample in a study of cytomegalovirus exposure and HLA in healthy donors. The PCR was carried out with 60 Vbeta primers and 13 Jbeta primers. The repertoire was sequenced with immunoSEQ multiplex PCR; TCRdb's copy has only in-frame clones and lacks some. This repertoire shows 130,000 to 150,000 clones, over 60% found once; its top ten account for about 3%. The source material was PBMCs. These receptors all come from a man in his forties in good health and CMV-seropositive.

This rearrangement joins TRBV10-3 to TRBJ2-7, with TRBD2 as a possible D gene (6 bases). This CDR3 spans 12 amino acids. Trimming shortened V by 6 bases and J by 6 bases, and 12 bases separated the two germline ends. Looked up from germline, CDR1 is ENHRY and CDR2 is SYGVKD. The CDR3 bases are TGTGCCATCAGGGTAGCGGCTAGCGAGCAGTACTTC. It yields the protein CAIRVAASEQYF.

The J gene is TRBJ2-5, the V gene TRBV4-1, with 8 bases aligning to TRBD2. The germline V gene encodes CDR1 MGHRA and CDR2 YSYEKL. This CDR3 is built from 16 residues. With V trimmed by 1 base and J by 2 bases, 6 bases remained unmatched. The CDR3 loop reads CASSQGGREGQETQYF. The DNA for the CDR3 is TGCGCCAGCAGCCAAGGGGGACGGGAGGGGCAAGAGACCCAGTACTTC.

V gene TRBV19 combines with J gene TRBJ2-2; D gene ambiguous. V gave up 1 base and J gave up 3 bases, with 6 bases separating them. Germline V lookup: CDR1 LNHDA, CDR2 SQIVND (reference sequence). This CDR3 has 14 residues. CDR3 loop: CASSIGTDTGELFF. CDR3 in DNA: TGTGCCAGTAGTATAGGTACAGACACCGGGGAGCTGTTTTTT.

CDR3 loop: CASSLQGGNYGYTF. CDR3 in DNA: TGTGCCAGCAGCCTCCAGGGGGGTAACTATGGCTACACCTTC. This chain uses TRBV5-6 with TRBJ1-2; 7 bases are a match to TRBD1. With V trimmed by 4 bases and J by 1 base, 4 bases remained unmatched. The CDR3 spans 14 residues. Germline values: CDR1 SGHDT, CDR2 YYEEEE.

V and J are TRBV6-4 and TRBJ2-1; TRBD2 matches 9 bases. CDR3 length: 15 residues. Germline V lookup: CDR1 MRHNA, CDR2 SNTAGT. V lost 2 bases, J lost 3 bases, and 2 bases stayed unmatched. The CDR3 DNA reads as TGTGCCAGCAGTGACGAGACTAGCGGCTACAATGAGCAGTTCTTC. Translation: CASSDETSGYNEQFF.

This clone turned up a few times. The J gene is TRBJ2-6, the V gene TRBV27; no firm D call. Germline CDR1 MNHEY, CDR2 SMNVEV (reference sequence). Between the trimmed V and J ends, which lost 1 base and 0 bases, there was a span of 4 bases. This CDR3 contains 15 residues. The DNA for the CDR3 is TGTGCCAGCAGTTTATTGAGCTCTGGGGCCAACGTCCTGACTTTC. This gives the protein CASSLLSSGANVLTF.

The sample holds many counts of this clone. The V and J genes are TRBV6-5 and TRBJ2-1; D gene unclear. Trimming removed 6 bases from V and 6 bases from J, with 6 bases in between. This CDR3 comprises 11 residues. Germline V gene lookup returns CDR1 MNHEY and CDR2 SVGAGI. The CDR3 sequence is CASSQSNEQFF. For the CDR3, the DNA is TGTGCCAGCAGCCAGTCCAATGAGCAGTTCTTC.

The V call is TRBV5-4, the J call TRBJ2-1; 9 bases are shared with TRBD1. The CDR3 runs 14 residues. Trimming cost V 4 bases and J 9 bases; bases outside gene matches: 8. CDR1 is SGHNT, CDR2 YYREEE, per germline (reference sequence). CDR3 in DNA: TGTGCCAGCAGCAAGGGACAGGGAGTGGGTGAGCAGTTCTTC. It translates to CASSKGQGVGEQFF.

The rearrangement links TRBV9 to TRBJ2-7; 7 bases are shared with TRBD1. Losses at the gene ends were 0 bases for V and 2 bases for J; bases not matched to a gene: 5. CDR3 length: 15 amino acids. Germline V gene data show CDR1 as SGDLS and CDR2 as YYNGEE. CDR3 coding DNA: TGTGCCAGCAGCGTAGCGGGGACAGCAACCTACGAGCAGTACTTC. Translation gives CASSVAGTATYEQYF. The full variable domain, completed using reference TRBV9 and TRBJ2-7, is DSGVTQTPKHLITATGQRVTLRCSPRSGDLSVYWYQQSLDQGLQFLIQYYNGEERAKGNILERFSAQQFPDLHSELNLSSLELGDSALYFCASSVAGTATYEQYFGPGTRLTVT.

The chain carries TRBV7-9 and TRBJ1-1; D call uncertain. Germline loops: CDR1 SEHNR, CDR2 FQNEAQ (reference sequence). CDR3 length: 13 amino acids. V was pared by 1 base and J by 7 bases, with 10 bases between. CDR3 sequence reads: CASSLDNSCEAFF. DNA of the CDR3: TGTGCCAGCAGCTTAGATAATTCTTGTGAAGCTTTCTTT.

This chain joins TRBV27 and TRBJ2-7, with TRBD2 matching 7 bases. With 6 bases clipped from V and 0 bases from J, the junction kept 8 bases outside the gene matches. The CDR3 sequence is 15 residues long. Germline V gene sequence: CDR1 MNHEY, CDR2 SMNVEV (reference sequence). This CDR3 reads CASRVPGGSSYEQYF. CDR3 DNA: TGTGCCAGCAGGGTTCCCGGCGGGAGCTCCTACGAGCAGTACTTC.

This clone was observed once. This rearrangement joins TRBV6-5 to TRBJ1-1; the D gene is possibly TRBD1 (6 bases). The V end was cut by 6 bases, the J end by 0 bases, with 8 bases between. This CDR3 contains 13 residues. Germline values: CDR1 MNHEY, CDR2 SVGAGI. CDR3 DNA sequence: TGTGCCAGCAGAGGACAGATGAACACTGAAGCTTTCTTT. Translating it yields CASRGQMNTEAFF.

This chain joins TRBV19 and TRBJ1-5, with a weak D call TRBD1 (6 bases). CDR3 length equals 16 residues. Per germline, CDR1 LNHDA and CDR2 SQIVND (reference sequence). V shed 4 bases and J shed 2 bases, with 15 bases lying between them. CDR3 coding DNA: TGTGCCAGTAGTACCAGAGGGGGATACGGCAATCAGCCCCAGCATTTT. Residues: CASSTRGGYGNQPQHF.

This clone has only a few counts. V and J are TRBV4-3 and TRBJ1-3; 7 bases align to TRBD1. With 4 bases clipped from V and 4 bases from J, the junction kept 10 bases outside the gene matches. The CDR3 runs to 16 residues. CDR1 and CDR2 from the germline V gene are LGHNA and YSLEER. The CDR3 DNA sequence: TGCGCCAGCAGCCTAGAGCCGGGACAGAGAGGAAACACCATATATTTT. This codes for CASSLEPGQRGNTIYF.

The genes are TRBV27 and TRBJ2-3, with 7 bases identical to TRBD2. V dropped 5 bases and J dropped 5; count of bases not matched to a gene: 7. The CDR3 spans 14 residues. Germline V CDR1 and CDR2: MNHEY, SMNVEV (reference sequence). The CDR3 DNA reads TGTGCCAGCAGTCCCAAGCGGGGTGGAGATACGCAGTATTTT. Protein: CASSPKRGGDTQYF.

This chain connects TRBV7-9 to TRBJ1-5; the D gene is possibly TRBD1 (5 bases). CDR3 length: 16 amino acids. V was shortened by 5 bases and J by 7 bases, with 21 bases between the two germline ends. Germline lookup yields CDR1 SEHNR and CDR2 FQNEAQ (reference sequence). CDR3: CASSPLPPGAGQPQHF. CDR3 bases: TGTGCCAGCAGCCCCCTCCCGCCTGGGGCAGGGCAGCCCCAGCATTTT.

This chain joins TRBV7-3 and TRBJ1-3; unclear D gene. Trimming removed 5 bases from V and 1 base from J, with 6 bases in between. The CDR3 runs 13 residues. CDR1 SGHTA and CDR2 FQGTGA come from the germline V gene. DNA of the CDR3: TGTGCCAGCAGCCCGGGGTCTGGAAACACCATATATTTT. Residues: CASSPGSGNTIYF.

The chain links TRBV18 to TRBJ2-3; unclear D gene. CDR3 length: 12 residues. V shed 2 bases and J shed 2 bases, with 2 bases lying between them. Germline V CDR1 and CDR2: KGHSH, LQKENI. As DNA, the CDR3 is TGTGCCAGCTCACCATACACAGATACGCAGTATTTT. This gives the protein CASSPYTDTQYF.

J is TRBJ1-2 and V is TRBV12-5, with a weak D call TRBD1 (6 bases). The length of the CDR3 is 17 residues. CDR1 is LGHNT, CDR2 FRNRAP, per germline. V was shortened by 6 bases and J by 0 bases, with 20 bases between the two germline ends. The CDR3 spells CASGDSRQVQTNYGYTF. The CDR3 nucleotides are TGTGCTAGTGGCGATTCCCGACAGGTTCAAACTAACTATGGCTACACCTTC.

The chain recombines TRBV21-1 with TRBJ2-2; the D call of TRBD2 is as the table states it, not checked on the DNA. TRBV21-1 has pseudogene status. There are 15 residues in the CDR3. CDR3: CASRTSGRGTGELFF. CDR3 sequence (DNA): TGTGCCAGCAGAACTAGCGGGAGGGGGACCGGGGAGCTGTTTTTT.

J is TRBJ2-2 and V is TRBV27, with a weak D call TRBD2 (6 bases). Per the germline V gene, CDR1 is MNHEY and CDR2 is SMNVEV (reference sequence). Trimming removed 5 bases at V and 6 bases at J, with 10 bases between. This CDR3 has 13 amino acids. CDR3 sequence: CASSGWEAGELFF. CDR3 nucleotide sequence: TGTGCCAGCAGTGGGTGGGAGGCCGGGGAGCTGTTTTTT.